This is a list of T cell receptor beta chains from one sample in a study of response to subunit inactivated influenza vaccine. TCRdb reprocessed the RT-PCR reads via MiXCR and lists one record per CDR3 protein. The table has 300,000 to 350,000 distinct CDR3 sequences, roughly a fifth seen once. The sample was PBMCs from blood, taken approximately 22 months after vaccination. The receptors here all came from a man aged 50 to 69 who received an inactivated influenza vaccine. The CDR3 runs from the conserved cysteine through the conserved F or W. A D gene is named only where the DNA matches it firmly. Not all rows give a size; the values are once, few, many and, for expanded clones, a class.

>few|TRBJ1-1|TRBV29-1|TRBD1
TGCAGCGTTAATGGACAGGGGGCGCGTAGTGAAGCTTTCTTT
CSVNGQGARSEAFF
>NA|TRBJ1-5|TRBV24-1|TRBD1
TGTGCCACCAGTGATAGGGGGCGTGGGTTCAATCAGCCCCAGCATTTT
CATSDRGRGFNQPQHF
>NA|TRBJ2-3|TRBV5-1|TRBD2
TGCGCCAGCAGCTTGGGACTAGCGGGATGGACAGATACGCAGTATTTT
CASSLGLAGWTDTQYF
>few|TRBJ1-2|TRBV12-3/TRBV12-4|NA
TGTGCCAGCAGTTTGGGCGTTGCTGTCGCCTTC
CASSLGVAVAF
>NA|TRBJ2-1|TRBV7-9|NA
TGTGCCAGCACCCGAGCGAGAAATGAGCAGTTCTTC
CASTRARNEQFF
>few|TRBJ2-7|TRBV20-1|NA
TGCAGTGCTAGGGAGGTCCAAGCCACCTACGAGCAGTACTTC
CSAREVQATYEQYF
>many|TRBJ1-2|TRBV3-1|TRBD1
TGTGCCAGCAGCCACCTCAACACAGGGGGAACTTATGGCTACACCTTC
CASSHLNTGGTYGYTF
>many|TRBJ2-1|TRBV6-6|NA
TGTGCCAGCAACGAGGACATCCCCAATGAGCAGTTCTTC
CASNEDIPNEQFF
>few|TRBJ1-2|TRBV5-1|NA
TGCGCCAGCAGCTTGGTTTTCGACACCTCTGACTATGGCTACACCTTC
CASSLVFDTSDYGYTF
>NA|TRBJ2-3|TRBV28|NA
TGTGCCAGCAGTCCTGCAGGAGATACGCAGTATTTT
CASSPAGDTQYF
>many|TRBJ1-1|TRBV28|TRBD1
TGTGCCAGCAGCCCAGGGGGCGCAGTTAGAGCTTTCTTT
CASSPGGAVRAFF
>NA|TRBJ2-2|TRBV10-3|TRBD2
TGTGCCATCAGTGGGGGTAGCGGGAGAGCCGGGGAGCTGTTTTTT
CAISGGSGRAGELFF
>NA|TRBJ1-5|TRBV6-2/TRBV6-3|NA
TGTGCCAGCAGTCGAGGGACAACGCATTTGAAACTGGGTAGCAATCAGCCCCAGCATTTT
CASSRGTTHLKLGSNQPQHF
>few|TRBJ1-5|TRBV20-1|NA
TGCAGTGCTGAGACGGGGTATCAGCCCCAGCATTTT
CSAETGYQPQHF
>few|TRBJ1-1|TRBV20-1|NA
TGCAGTGCTAGAGATCTGGGGGATCTGAACACTGAAGCTTTCTTT
CSARDLGDLNTEAFF
>large|TRBJ2-7|TRBV28|NA
TGTGCCAGCAGTTTAAGGGGGGGCGGTTCCTACGAGCAGTACTTC
CASSLRGGGSYEQYF
>NA|TRBJ2-7|TRBV29-1|NA
TGCAGCGTTGTAGGACTACGATCTTACGAGCAGTACTTC
CSVVGLRSYEQYF
>NA|TRBJ1-5|TRBV12-3/TRBV12-4|NA
TGTGCCAGCAGTTTAGGAGGGTCTGAGCCCCAGCATTTT
CASSLGGSEPQHF
>many|TRBJ1-1|TRBV13|NA
TGTGCCAGCAGTCATAATGGACGGAACACTGAAGCTTTCTTT
CASSHNGRNTEAFF
>many|TRBJ1-2|TRBV6-2/TRBV6-3|NA
TGTGCCAGCAACCCAGGGATCTATGGCTACACCTTC
CASNPGIYGYTF
>NA|TRBJ1-5|TRBV6-2/TRBV6-3|TRBD1
TGTGCCAGCAGTTTCACCGGGACAGGGTTTGGGCAGCCCCAGCATTTT
CASSFTGTGFGQPQHF
>many|TRBJ1-2|TRBV7-9|NA
TGTGCCAGCTCCCTTCAGGGTTTCTATGGCTACACCTTC
CASSLQGFYGYTF
>few|TRBJ1-1|TRBV11-1|NA
TGTGCCAGCAGCTCGGCGGCACAGCGGGACACTGAAGCTTTCTTT
CASSSAAQRDTEAFF
>NA|TRBJ2-5|TRBV20-1|TRBD2
TGCAGTGCTAGAGAGCCTGGGGGTGGCGGGAGAAGGGAGACCCAGTACTTC
CSAREPGGGGRRETQYF
>NA|TRBJ2-2|TRBV28|TRBD2
TGTGCCAGCACCCTCTCCTGGGGGGGTGACACCGGGGAGCTGTTTTTT
CASTLSWGGDTGELFF
>few|TRBJ1-5|TRBV7-2|NA
TGTGCCAGCACCCCGTCGGGGGTGAATCAGCCCCAGCATTTT
CASTPSGVNQPQHF